This TCR beta chain was profiled in a study of human T cells and chemical hapten exposure. Study context: TCR yield per sample varied, mainly due to pooled library volumes. General study findings and limits: Unchanged with DPC sensitization were TCRs above 1 in 1000 frequency.

As to time point: patch test 2, 6 weeks after DPC sensitization. Treatment defined: therapeutic diphenylcyclopropenone sensitization with weekly scalp DPC. Unfractionated whole blood yielded total RNA. This clonotype was seen repeatedly, ten times or more. The antigen remains unidentified. J gave up 9 bases and V 3 bases, and 12 bases lay outside the gene matches. The CDR3 runs 15 residues. Germline V CDR1 and CDR2: MNHEY, SMNVEV (reference sequence). How the authors handled the data: Across samples, TCR counts had a median of about 88,000 and ranged from about 23,224 to 700,000. TCRdb fed the RACE reads into MiXCR, producing one record per CDR3 protein. The V and J calls come from TCRdb's annotation, not from the publication. The sample contains 80,000 to 95,000 distinct CDR3 sequences, approximately 11% of which appear only once.

The J gene is TRBJ2-7, the V gene TRBV27, with 9 bases fitting TRBD1. The origin of this receptor is a man in his forties with alopecia areata. Some clones in this sample may be carry-over from other donors' samples. Sequenced here: whole blood, sampled in connection with sensitization to the hapten diphenylcyclopropenone (DPC). The CDR3 DNA is TGTGCCAGCAGTTTTGATCACAGGGGGCGATCCGGGCAGTACTTC. Translation: CASSFDHRGRSGQYF.